One and the same sample provided the 26 T cell receptor beta chains below, sequenced in a study of T cell responses to AZD1222 COVID-19 vaccine (TCRdb year 2021). Preparation of the library involved the immunoSEQ multiplex PCR assay. The immuneACCESS repertoire file appears here via TCRdb, limited to in-frame rearrangements. These files lack a portion of the clones; in checked studies, under half of the deficit traces to unresolved V genes, and the cause of the others is not known. In all, the sample holds fewer than 150,000 clones, and approximately 90% of those were seen once. Roughly 3.1% of the sample lies in the top ten. This specimen's time point label, interpreted: baseline before first vaccination. The source material was peripheral blood, sampled on day 0 of AZD1222 vaccination. These receptors were collected from an adult in good health.

The rearrangement links TRBV7-9 to TRBJ2-5; possible D gene TRBD2, 5 bases. Germline V gene sequence: CDR1 SEHNR, CDR2 FQNEAQ (reference sequence). The V and J ends lost 1 base and 3 bases respectively, with 15 bases between them. CDR3 length: 16 residues. The CDR3, as DNA: TGTGCCAGCAGCTTAGGGAGGTACTCTGGGAAAGAGACCCAGTACTTC. Its protein product is CASSLGRYSGKETQYF.

CDR3 residues: CASSDVVNEQFF. The DNA for the CDR3 is TGCGCCAGCAGCGATGTTGTAAATGAGCAGTTCTTC. The J gene is TRBJ2-1, the V gene TRBV5-1; D gene unclear. Germline V gene data show CDR1 as SGHRS and CDR2 as YFSETQ. The CDR3 totals 12 residues. The V end lost 4 bases, the J end lost 7 bases, and 9 bases lay between the germline ends. The variable domain in full, with the rest retrieved from reference TRBV5-1 and TRBJ2-1, is KAGVTQTPRYLIKTRGQQVTLSCSPISGHRSVSWYQQTPGQGLQFLFEYFSETQRNKGNFPGRFSGRQFSNSRSEMNVSTLELGDSALYLCASSDVVNEQFFGPGTRLTVL.

The chain links TRBV5-1 to TRBJ1-2; D not resolved. The CDR3 spans 13 residues. Germline-derived CDR1 and CDR2 are SGHRS and YFSETQ. The germline V and J ends were trimmed by 0 bases and 4 bases, with 7 bases remaining between them. The CDR3 loop is CASSLADSYGYTF. As DNA, the CDR3 is TGCGCCAGCAGCTTGGCGGATTCCTATGGCTACACCTTC.

This clone was found once. V and J are TRBV2 and TRBJ2-3; D unclear. The CDR3 sequence is 10 residues long. Trimming removed 4 bases from V and 8 bases from J, with 4 bases in between. Germline V gene data show CDR1 as SNHLY and CDR2 as FYNNEI. CDR3 amino acids: CASSASTQYF. In DNA form, the CDR3 reads TGTGCCAGCAGTGCGAGTACGCAGTATTTT.

V usage is TRBV11-1 and J usage is TRBJ1-6; the match to TRBD1 covers 8 bases. Germline V lookup: CDR1 SGHAT, CDR2 FQDESV (reference sequence). The CDR3 is made up of 16 amino acids. The junction had 11 bases not matched to a gene; V was cut back by 6 bases and J by 7 bases. The CDR3 nucleotides read TGTGCCAGCAGAAATACAGGGGGTTCGAGAAATTCACCCCTCCACTTT. Its protein is CASRNTGGSRNSPLHF.

V and J are TRBV4-3 and TRBJ1-2, with TRBD1 matching 8 bases. The ends lost 0 bases at V and 1 base at J; junction bases unmatched: 10. CDR1 is LGHNA and CDR2 is YSLEER in the germline V gene. The CDR3 is made up of 18 amino acids. Here the CDR3 DNA reads TGCGCCAGCAGCCAAGAGCCCATCGACAGGGGCCATAACTATGGCTACACCTTC. Translation: CASSQEPIDRGHNYGYTF.

This clone was counted a single time. V usage is TRBV1 and J usage is TRBJ1-1. TRBV1 is a known pseudogene. The CDR3 sequence is 16 residues long. The CDR3 protein is CTSIPTDQYTNTEAFF. The CDR3 bases are TGCACCAGCATCCCGACTGACCAATATACGAACACTGAAGCTTTCTTT.

This clone was detected ten times or more. The gene calls are TRBV6-1 and TRBJ2-7, with 10 bases aligning to TRBD2. J gave up 0 bases and V 0 bases, and 2 bases lay outside the gene matches. CDR3 length equals 16 residues. Germline loops: CDR1 MNHNS, CDR2 SASEGT. The CDR3 loop is CASSEASGRLSYEQYF. CDR3 nucleotide sequence: TGTGCCAGCAGTGAAGCTAGCGGGAGGCTCTCCTACGAGCAGTACTTC.

This clone was counted once. V gene TRBV18 combines with J gene TRBJ2-5; TRBD1 is a possible D gene (6 bases). The V gene lost 1 base and the J gene lost 2 bases, with 11 bases spanning the gap. The germline CDR1 and CDR2 sequences are KGHSH and LQKENI. This CDR3 region has 15 residues. CDR3 coding DNA: TGTGCCAGCTCACCACAACAGGGCGGACAAGAGACCCAGTACTTC. Its translation: CASSPQQGGQETQYF.

For the CDR3, the DNA is TGTGCCAGCAGCTTGAGGGGAATCAAGGGGGAAAAACTGTTTTTT. It is translated as CASSLRGIKGEKLFF. The chain is built from TRBV5-8 and TRBJ1-4; D is possibly TRBD1 (5 bases). The germline V and J ends were trimmed by 1 base and 8 bases, with 15 bases remaining between them. Germline V gives CDR1 SGHTS, CDR2 YDEGEE. CDR3 length equals 15 residues.

The CDR3 DNA reads as TGTGCCAGCAGTTACACAGCGCCAAACACTGAAGCTTTCTTT. Translating gives CASSYTAPNTEAFF. The rearrangement joins TRBV6-5 to TRBJ1-1; D is uncertain. The CDR3 length is 14 residues. Germline CDR1 reads MNHEY; CDR2 reads SVGAGI. Trimming pared 2 bases from V and 2 bases from J, leaving 9 bases between.

The J gene is TRBJ2-1, the V gene TRBV20-1, with 9 positions matching TRBD2. The V and J ends lost 3 bases and 2 bases, in that order; junction bases with no gene match: 11. Germline CDR1 DFQATT, CDR2 SNEGSKA (reference sequence). The length of the CDR3 is 17 residues. The CDR3 loop reads CSASATPGTSTYNEQFF. In nucleotides, the CDR3 is TGCAGTGCTAGTGCAACCCCCGGGACTAGCACCTACAATGAGCAGTTCTTC.

V gene TRBV3-1 (or the pseudogene TRBV3-2) combines with J gene TRBJ2-1; D perhaps matches TRBD2 (6 bases). V dropped 0 bases and J dropped 4 bases, with 13 bases sitting between them. This CDR3 contains 16 residues. Germline CDR1 and CDR2: LGHDT and YNNKEL (reference sequence). In nucleotides, the CDR3 is TGTGCCAGCAGCCAAGATAAGACTAGTTTTTACAATGAGCAGTTCTTC. The encoded protein is CASSQDKTSFYNEQFF.

The chain employs TRBV7-2 and TRBJ1-5, with D possibly matching TRBD1 (5 bases). V shed 8 bases and J shed 6 bases, with 11 bases lying between them. The CDR3 spans 12 residues. CDR1 SGHTA and CDR2 FQGNSA come from the germline V gene. CDR3 sequence reads: CASGGIGQPQHF. The CDR3 nucleotides read TGTGCCAGCGGGGGGATCGGTCAGCCCCAGCATTTT.

The count of this clone is one. V is TRBV5-5 and J is TRBJ2-7, with 9 positions matching TRBD1. J gave up 5 bases and V 4 bases, and 4 bases lay outside the gene matches. Germline values: CDR1 SGHKS, CDR2 YYEKEE (reference sequence). The CDR3 runs to 13 residues. The CDR3 loop is CASSLTGGDEQYF. The CDR3 bases are TGTGCCAGCAGCCTGACAGGGGGGGACGAGCAGTACTTC.

The V call is TRBV19, the J call TRBJ2-2; TRBD1 aligns across 7 bases. V shed 2 bases, J shed 3 bases, and the junction held 0 bases outside the gene matches. In germline, CDR1 is LNHDA, CDR2 SQIVND (reference sequence). There are 14 residues in the CDR3. CDR3 sequence: CASSITGDTGELFF. CDR3 in DNA: TGTGCCAGTAGTATAACAGGGGACACCGGGGAGCTGTTTTTT. The variable domain in full, with the rest retrieved from reference TRBV19 and TRBJ2-2, is DGGITQSPKYLFRKEGQNVTLSCEQNLNHDAMYWYRQDPGQGLRLIYYSQIVNDFQKGDIAEGYSVSREKKESFPLTVTSAQKNPTAFYLCASSITGDTGELFFGEGSRLTVL.

CDR3 protein: CASSTQGVLAYEQYF. The CDR3 DNA reads TGTGCCAGCAGTACTCAGGGTGTACTCGCCTACGAGCAGTACTTC. V gene TRBV7-8 combines with J gene TRBJ2-7; TRBD1 might be the D (5 bases). The CDR3 is made up of 15 amino acids. CDR1 and CDR2 (germline): SGHVS, FQNEAQ. Trimming pared 6 bases from V and 2 bases from J, leaving 17 bases between.

This chain links TRBV24-1 with TRBJ1-5; no firm D call. Germline CDR1 and CDR2: KGHDR and SFDVKD. V was cut by 5 bases and J by 4 bases, with 11 bases left in between. The CDR3 is made up of 14 amino acids. This CDR3 reads CATSGEDWNQPQHF. CDR3 DNA: TGTGCCACCAGTGGCGAGGATTGGAATCAGCCCCAGCATTTT.

The rearrangement uses TRBV7-2 and TRBJ2-7, with 10 positions matching TRBD2. The J segment lost 6 bases and the V segment lost 0 bases, leaving 14 bases of the junction unmatched. The CDR3 is 18 residues long. The V gene's germline CDR1 is SGHTA and CDR2 FQGNSA. The CDR3 DNA is TGTGCCAGCAGCTTAGCTCGGGCCCTAAGCGGGAGGGCCCCCGAGCAGTACTTC. It codes for CASSLARALSGRAPEQYF.

V gene TRBV24-1 combines with J gene TRBJ2-5, with D unclear. The V gene's germline CDR1 is KGHDR and CDR2 SFDVKD. The CDR3 runs 11 residues. The V end lost 6 bases, the J end lost 4 bases, and 5 bases lay between the germline ends. CDR3: CATSWGETQYF. In DNA, the CDR3 is TGTGCCACCAGTTGGGGAGAGACCCAGTACTTC.

This chain connects TRBV15 to TRBJ1-4, with no clear D. Germline loops: CDR1 LNHNV, CDR2 YYDKDF (reference sequence). This CDR3 has 13 residues. V gave up 8 bases and J gave up 7 bases, with 14 bases separating them. This chain's CDR3 is CATAGRPSEKLFF. The DNA for the CDR3 is TGTGCCACCGCCGGTAGGCCGAGTGAAAAACTGTTTTTT.

The chain employs TRBV18 and TRBJ1-1; 10 nucleotides line up with TRBD1. Germline CDR1 is KGHSH and CDR2 is LQKENI. The CDR3 contains 15 residues. Trimming removed 2 bases from V and 6 bases from J; junction bases left unmatched: 6. In nucleotides, the CDR3 is TGTGCCAGCTCACCAGGCATCGGGACAGGGGCTGAAGCTTTCTTT. This gives the protein CASSPGIGTGAEAFF.

The rearrangement joins TRBV9 to TRBJ2-2; the D is unclear. The CDR3 sequence is 15 residues long. V shed 4 bases and J shed 2 bases, with 12 bases lying between them. The germline V gene has CDR1 SGDLS and CDR2 YYNGEE. The chain's CDR3 is CASSPRALNTGELFF. The CDR3 DNA is TGTGCCAGCAGCCCACGGGCCCTTAACACCGGGGAGCTGTTTTTT.

The V and J genes are TRBV6-5 and TRBJ1-1, with D maybe TRBD1 (5 bases). The CDR3 consists of 14 residues. The germline V gene has CDR1 MNHEY and CDR2 SVGAGI. V lost 7 bases to trimming and J lost 6 bases, with 18 bases between them. The CDR3 DNA sequence: TGTGCCAGCACCTCAGGGAATATGATCGCTGAAGCTTTCTTT. Encoded protein: CASTSGNMIAEAFF.

The genes are TRBV2 and TRBJ2-2; D not resolved. CDR1 and CDR2 (germline): SNHLY, FYNNEI. The V end lost 5 bases, the J end lost 2 bases, and 6 bases lay between the germline ends. The CDR3 extends over 13 amino acids. The CDR3 DNA reads TGTGCCAGCAGTAACGACAACACCGGGGAGCTGTTTTTT. Its translation: CASSNDNTGELFF.

This sequence joins TRBV13 and TRBJ1-5; D gene unclear. Germline CDR1 reads PRHDT; CDR2 reads FYEKMQ (reference sequence). This CDR3 has 14 amino acids. V was pared by 6 bases and J by 3 bases, with 12 bases between. The CDR3: CASRPTVPNQPQHF. CDR3 DNA: TGTGCCAGCAGACCGACTGTTCCCAATCAGCCCCAGCATTTT. Based on the CDR3 plus reference TRBV13 and TRBJ1-5, the full variable domain is AAGVIQSPRHLIKEKRETATLKCYPIPRHDTVYWYQQGPGQDPQFLISFYEKMQSDKGSIPDRFSAQQFSDYHSELNMSSLELGDSALYFCASRPTVPNQPQHFGDGTRLSIL.